These T cell receptor beta chains were read from a single sample in a study of OX40 agonist ivuxolimab in advanced cancers. The data were produced by immunoSEQ multiplex PCR, yet TCRdb's version contains in-frame clones alone and is incomplete. The sample includes 80,000 or so clones, around 83% of them seen just once. This specimen was CD4+ or CD8+ T cells sorted from blood, taken in a trial of the OX40 agonist ivuxolimab. The receptors here all came from an adult with an advanced solid tumor such as melanoma, head and neck, liver or kidney cancer. CDR3s include the opening cysteine and the closing phenylalanine or tryptophan. The D gene is left open where the match is weak. The size entry is marked missing in some rows and otherwise reads once, few, many or a size class.

J	V	size	D	length	DNA	CDR3
TRBJ1-2	TRBV5-1	NA	TRBD1	15	TGCGCCAGCAGCTTGGAGGGACAGGGGGCAAATGGCTACACCTTC	CASSLEGQGANGYTF
TRBJ2-5	TRBV4-1	NA	TRBD2	14	TGCGCCAGCAGCCGCGGGAGTGAACAAGAGACCCAGTACTTC	CASSRGSEQETQYF
TRBJ1-1	TRBV28	once	NA	11	TGTGCCAGCGACGGGTTCACTGAAGCTTTCTTT	CASDGFTEAFF
TRBJ2-3	TRBV5-1	NA	NA	15	TGCGCCAGCAGCTTTCAGGTTTCTAGCACAGATACGCAGTATTTT	CASSFQVSSTDTQYF
TRBJ2-7	TRBV6-6	NA	NA	14	TGTGCCAGCAGTTATCGGGGTGAAGGCTACGAGCAGTACTTC	CASSYRGEGYEQYF
TRBJ1-4	TRBV9	NA	TRBD1	15	TGTGCCAGCAGCGTAGGGAGAGGGGGCGGTGAAAAACTGTTTTTT	CASSVGRGGGEKLFF
TRBJ2-2	TRBV30	NA	NA	13	TGTGCCTGGAGTCTCCAGGGAACCGGGGAGCTGTTTTTT	CAWSLQGTGELFF
TRBJ2-1	TRBV5-1	NA	TRBD1	14	TGCGCCAGCAGCTTCGGGACAGTTAACAATGAGCAGTTCTTC	CASSFGTVNNEQFF
TRBJ2-1	TRBV7-3	few	NA	13	TGTGCCAGCAGCTTAGCGCCTGGCGGTGAGCAGTTCTTC	CASSLAPGGEQFF
TRBJ2-1	TRBV5-1	NA	TRBD1	14	TGCGCCAGCAGCTGGGGACAGGGCTTCAATGAGCAGTTCTTC	CASSWGQGFNEQFF
TRBJ2-6	TRBV28	NA	TRBD1	15	TGTGCCAGCAGTTCGACAGGGACTGGGGCCAACGTCCTGACTTTC	CASSSTGTGANVLTF
TRBJ2-1	TRBV14	NA	NA	15	TGTGCCAGCAGCCAAGTGACTTCCAGATTCGATGAGCAGTTCTTC	CASSQVTSRFDEQFF
TRBJ1-1	TRBV4-2	once	NA	13	TGTGCCAGCAGCCAGGGGCTTTTGGCTGAAGCTTTCTTT	CASSQGLLAEAFF
TRBJ1-4	TRBV30	NA	NA	15	TGTGCCTGGGCCACGGCCCTCGGGGGTAATGAAAAACTGTTTTTT	CAWATALGGNEKLFF
TRBJ1-3	TRBV4-2	NA	NA	14	TGTGCCAGCAGCCAAGAATACGGGTGGGACACCATATATTTT	CASSQEYGWDTIYF